This is a list of T cell receptor beta chains from one sample in a study of beta chain features in type 1 diabetes. Data came from immunoSEQ multiplex PCR; TCRdb stores just in-frame clones and leaves some out. In the table there are almost 250,000 clones, 13% to 15% of which are singletons. The sequenced material came from naive CD4+ T cells from blood. All receptors come from a woman aged 40 to 50 in good health. The CDR3 runs from the conserved cysteine through the conserved F or W. A D gene is named only where the DNA matches it firmly. Size is stated for part of the rows, as once, few or many counts, or as a class when the clone is expanded.

TGTGCCAGCAGCTTAGCGGCTAGCGGGGGCCAAGAGACCCAGTACTTC,CASSLAASGGQETQYF,TRBJ2-5,TRBV7-2,.,TRBD2
TGTGCCAGCAGCCGAATGTTACAGGCTAACTATGGCTACACCTTC,CASSRMLQANYGYTF,TRBJ1-2,TRBV5-4,.,.
TGTGCCAGCAGCTTGGTAGGGGCAACCGGGGAGCTGTTTTTT,CASSLVGATGELFF,TRBJ2-2,TRBV5-4,.,.
TGCGCCAGCAGCACAACAGGGGCTGGCTATGGCTACACCTTC,CASSTTGAGYGYTF,TRBJ1-2,TRBV4-1,.,TRBD1
TGTGCCAGCAGCTTAACGGGCGGGGGGGCCGGAGATACGCAGTATTTT,CASSLTGGGAGDTQYF,TRBJ2-3,TRBV7-2,many,TRBD2
TGTGCCAGCATCTTAACAGGGGGCCTTCAGCAGTTCTTC,CASILTGGLQQFF,TRBJ2-1,TRBV2,.,TRBD1
TGTGCCAGCAGCTTGGCCCGGCGGGGGGCTGTCTACAATGAGCAGTTCTTC,CASSLARRGAVYNEQFF,TRBJ2-1,TRBV5-6,few,TRBD2
TGTGCCAGCACCACGGGGGGGTATGGCTACACCTTC,CASTTGGYGYTF,TRBJ1-2,TRBV6-5,few,.
TGTGCCAGCAGCTGGACAGCTTGGGGTTACACCTTC,CASSWTAWGYTF,TRBJ1-2,TRBV2,few,.
TGTGCCAGTAGTATACAGGAGACCCAGTACTTC,CASSIQETQYF,TRBJ2-5,TRBV19,.,.
TGCGCCAGCAGCTTACAACCGGGACACGGGAATGGCGAGCAGTACTTC,CASSLQPGHGNGEQYF,TRBJ2-7,TRBV5-1,few,.
TGTGCCAGCAGTTACTACCAAAGTGAAGAAGAGACCCAGTACTTC,CASSYYQSEEETQYF,TRBJ2-5,TRBV7-6,once,.
TGTGCCAGTAACGTGCCTAGCGATGGCTACACCTTC,CASNVPSDGYTF,TRBJ1-2,TRBV19,.,.
TGTGCCAGCAGCGTAGATACTGCGAAAGGACTTCAAGAGACCCAGTACTTC,CASSVDTAKGLQETQYF,TRBJ2-5,TRBV9,.,.
TGTGCTAGTGGACCTAGGACTAGCGGGGGATATACGCAGTATTTT,CASGPRTSGGYTQYF,TRBJ2-3,TRBV12-5,few,TRBD2
TGTGCCAGCAGGGTACAGGGGTCGAACACTGAAGCTTTCTTT,CASRVQGSNTEAFF,TRBJ1-1,TRBV5-6,few,TRBD1
TGTGCCAGCGTCATGTCTGGGGCCAACGTCCTGACTTTC,CASVMSGANVLTF,TRBJ2-6,TRBV11-2,few,.
TGTGCCAGCAGTTACTTAGGACTAGCGGACCACGAGCAGTACTTC,CASSYLGLADHEQYF,TRBJ2-7,TRBV6-5,.,TRBD2
TGTGCGCTAGCGGGGGGGCTTCAAGAGACCCAGTACTTC,CALAGGLQETQYF,TRBJ2-5,TRBV2,.,TRBD2
TGTGCCAGCAGTCCCTCGCAGGGGGCAGGCGAAAAACTGTTTTTT,CASSPSQGAGEKLFF,TRBJ1-4,TRBV27,.,TRBD1
TGTGCCAGCAGCCCAAGACAGGAGAATCAGCCCCAGCATTTT,CASSPRQENQPQHF,TRBJ1-5,TRBV7-2,.,.
TGTGCCAGCACCTCGGGACAGGGGGCGGGAGAGACCCAGTACTTC,CASTSGQGAGETQYF,TRBJ2-5,TRBV7-9,few,TRBD1